A single TCR beta chain is shown here with its context. The antigen is not known. One junction end disagrees with the germline gene, perhaps due to a read error. CDR3 length: 12 amino acids. The germline CDR1 and CDR2 sequences are SGHKS and YYEKEE (reference sequence). This sample stems from a study of OX40 agonist ivuxolimab in advanced cancers. General observations from the study: At 0.1 to 3.0 mg/kg, CD4+ and CD8+ blood T cells expanded clonally by week 6.

TCRdb's table, derived via immunoSEQ multiplex PCR, lists solely in-frame clones and lacks some. The sample records 70,000 or so clones, 65% to 85% being singletons. This chain connects TRBV5-5 to TRBJ2-7; D remains ambiguous. Sequencing used CD4+ or CD8+ T cells sorted from blood, obtained in a trial of the OX40 agonist ivuxolimab. This TCR was sampled from an adult with an advanced solid tumor such as melanoma, head and neck, liver or kidney cancer. The CDR3, as DNA: TGTGCCAGAAGCTTTCGGTACCACGAGCAGTACTTC. Its translation: CARSFRYHEQYF.